Shown below are 32 T cell receptor beta chains from a single sample sequenced in a study of T cell responses to AZD1222 COVID-19 vaccine. Using immunoSEQ multiplex PCR, the repertoire was profiled, and TCRdb retains in-frame clones only, with some absent. The sample lists some 200,000 clones, approximately 92% occurring once. The sequencing used peripheral blood, collected on day 0 of AZD1222 vaccination. Source of these receptors: an adult in good health.

DNA of the CDR3: TGTGCCAGCAGCCCCTCGGCCTCACGAGGGGAAAAACTGTTTTTT. It specifies CASSPSASRGEKLFF. The V call is TRBV7-2, the J call TRBJ1-4; no definite D call. This CDR3 contains 15 residues. Trimming stripped 5 bases from V and 8 bases from J, with 18 bases between. From germline, CDR1 is SGHTA and CDR2 FQGNSA.

The CDR3 loop is CASSLGWVSTEAFF. The CDR3 DNA reads TGTGCCAGCAGCTTGGGGTGGGTGAGCACTGAAGCTTTCTTT. V and J are TRBV5-5 and TRBJ1-1; D gene ambiguous. Trimming pared 0 bases from V and 4 bases from J, leaving 10 bases between. This CDR3 spans 14 amino acids. Germline V gene data show CDR1 as SGHKS and CDR2 as YYEKEE (reference sequence).

The chain carries TRBV19 and TRBJ1-2; D perhaps matches TRBD1 (5 bases). The CDR3 sequence is 12 residues long. Germline-derived CDR1 and CDR2 are LNHDA and SQIVND (reference sequence). V was shortened by 10 bases and J by 6 bases, with 15 bases between the two germline ends. This CDR3 reads CATKAGGNGYTF. Written as DNA, the CDR3 is TGTGCCACAAAAGCGGGGGGGAATGGCTACACCTTC.

The V gene is TRBV5-4, the J gene TRBJ1-5; 8 positions match TRBD1. The CDR3 extends over 15 amino acids. J gave up 3 bases and V 3 bases, and 5 bases lay outside the gene matches. CDR1 SGHNT and CDR2 YYREEE come from the germline V gene (reference sequence). CDR3 amino acids: CASSSDRGVNQPQHF. The CDR3 DNA follows: TGTGCCAGCAGCTCTGACAGGGGAGTCAATCAGCCCCAGCATTTT.

This clone showed up just once. The rearrangement joins TRBV10-2 to TRBJ1-1; no firm D call. V dropped 3 bases and J dropped 3 bases, with 5 bases sitting between them. Per the germline V gene, CDR1 is WSHSY and CDR2 is SAAADI. CDR3 length: 12 amino acids. CDR3 DNA: TGCGCCAGCAGTGATGGGGACACTGAAGCTTTCTTT. Protein sequence: CASSDGDTEAFF.

The J gene is TRBJ1-5, the V gene TRBV21-1. TRBV21-1 is termed a pseudogene. CDR3 length: 22 residues. In DNA, the CDR3 is TGTGCCAGCAGCAAAGTGACCCCTCGCCGGGATCCCCGTATAGGCCGCAATCAGCCCCAGCATTTT. The encoded protein is CASSKVTPRRDPRIGRNQPQHF.

This clone appeared a single time. J is TRBJ1-2 and V is TRBV7-2; no firm D call. V was trimmed by 3 bases and J by 8 bases, leaving 10 bases between them. The CDR3 is made up of 12 amino acids. Germline CDR1 SGHTA, CDR2 FQGNSA. The chain's CDR3 is CASSFGAGGYTF. The CDR3 nucleotides are TGTGCCAGCAGCTTCGGAGCGGGCGGCTACACCTTC.

The V call is TRBV19, the J call TRBJ2-7; D gene ambiguous. The length of the CDR3 is 16 residues. The germline V gene has CDR1 LNHDA and CDR2 SQIVND (reference sequence). V shed 3 bases and J shed 1 base, with 16 bases lying between them. CDR3 amino acids: CASSMTPRTGSYEQYV. For the CDR3, the DNA is TGTGCCAGTAGTATGACCCCTAGGACGGGTTCCTACGAGCAGTACGTC.

This chain connects TRBV18 to TRBJ1-2; D is undetermined. The CDR3 runs to 16 residues. V was trimmed by 2 bases and J by 4 bases, leaving 17 bases between them. The V gene's germline CDR1 is KGHSH and CDR2 LQKENI. CDR3: CASSPGATAKGYGYTF. As DNA, the CDR3 is TGTGCCAGCTCACCAGGCGCGACGGCCAAGGGCTATGGCTACACCTTC.

The chain links TRBV9 to TRBJ1-1; no firm D call. CDR1 and CDR2 from the germline V gene are SGDLS and YYNGEE. V gave up 3 bases and J gave up 6 bases, with 12 bases separating them. The CDR3 consists of 13 residues. This CDR3 is CASSGKTGPEAFF. The CDR3 coding sequence is TGTGCCAGCAGCGGAAAGACCGGTCCTGAAGCTTTCTTT.

The chain combines TRBV6-5 with TRBJ1-2, with D maybe TRBD1 (5 bases). CDR1 is MNHEY and CDR2 is SVGAGI in the germline V gene. This CDR3 contains 15 residues. Between the trimmed V and J ends, which lost 0 bases and 2 bases, there was a span of 10 bases. CDR3 loop: CASSYSTAGNYGYTF. The CDR3 DNA is TGTGCCAGCAGTTACTCGACAGCAGGGAACTATGGCTACACCTTC.

The rearrangement links TRBV6-4 to TRBJ1-5; no clear D gene. Germline loops: CDR1 MRHNA, CDR2 SNTAGT. V lost 0 bases and J 0 bases, leaving 9 bases between the germline ends. The CDR3 totals 16 residues. CDR3 sequence: CASSDSQTNSNQPQHF. The CDR3, as DNA: TGTGCCAGCAGTGACTCGCAGACTAATAGCAATCAGCCCCAGCATTTT.

V and J are TRBV18 and TRBJ1-2; no clear D gene. Germline-derived CDR1 and CDR2 are KGHSH and LQKENI. V gave up 3 bases and J gave up 5 bases, with 10 bases separating them. CDR3 length: 13 residues. CDR3 coding DNA: TGTGCCAGCTCACCGAACAGCGAGTATGGCTACACCTTC. Protein sequence: CASSPNSEYGYTF.

The chain has TRBV27 and TRBJ1-1; D possibly corresponds to TRBD1 (6 bases). The CDR3 extends over 13 amino acids. Germline CDR1 reads MNHEY; CDR2 reads SMNVEV (reference sequence). V shed 4 bases and J shed 5 bases, with 11 bases lying between them. As DNA, the CDR3 is TGTGCCAGCAGTTCCTGGAGGGGGACTGAAGCTTTCTTT. The encoded protein is CASSSWRGTEAFF.

The chain employs TRBV5-1 and TRBJ1-4; weak D call: TRBD1 (5 bases). This CDR3 has 15 residues. Germline V CDR1 and CDR2: SGHRS, YFSETQ. V was trimmed by 4 bases and J by 5 bases, leaving 15 bases between them. The chain's CDR3 is CASSGGRNQNEKLFF. CDR3 in DNA: TGCGCCAGCAGCGGGGGTCGCAACCAAAATGAAAAACTGTTTTTT.

This clone showed up just once. The chain recombines TRBV11-2 with TRBJ2-1, with D unresolved. The CDR3 is 12 amino acids. Germline V gives CDR1 SGHAT, CDR2 FQNNGV. V shed 5 bases and J shed 7 bases, with 9 bases lying between them. The CDR3 DNA is TGTGCCAGCAGCCCTTTCGGGAATGAGCAGTTCTTC. It is translated as CASSPFGNEQFF.

The table lists this clone with a count of one. The chain joins TRBV5-6 to TRBJ2-1, with D possibly matching TRBD2 (5 bases). CDR3 length equals 15 residues. Germline lookup yields CDR1 SGHDT and CDR2 YYEEEE. The V gene lost 1 base and the J gene lost 2 bases, with 10 bases spanning the gap. The CDR3 spells CASSLRGSPYNEQFF. The CDR3 DNA is TGTGCCAGCAGCTTGCGGGGAAGCCCCTACAATGAGCAGTTCTTC.

The rearrangement links TRBV6-2 or TRBV6-3 to TRBJ1-2, with no clear D. In germline, CDR1 is MNHEY, CDR2 SVGEGT. CDR3 length equals 12 residues. V was pared by 0 bases and J by 9 bases, with 8 bases between. CDR3: CASSYSIGSYTF. CDR3 bases: TGTGCCAGCAGTTACTCTATCGGAAGCTACACCTTC.

V usage is TRBV7-6 and J usage is TRBJ1-1; D call uncertain. Germline lookup yields CDR1 SGHVS and CDR2 FNYEAQ. This CDR3 region has 10 residues. Trimming pared 5 bases from V and 8 bases from J, leaving 6 bases between. The CDR3 DNA sequence: TGTGCCAGCAGCCTACGGGAAGCTTTCTTT. This codes for CASSLREAFF.

V usage is TRBV19 and J usage is TRBJ1-5, with TRBD1 as a possible D gene (5 bases). Trimming stripped 2 bases from V and 4 bases from J, with 9 bases between. CDR1 is LNHDA, CDR2 SQIVND, per germline (reference sequence). CDR3 length: 14 amino acids. CDR3 sequence: CASSIREGNQPQHF. The CDR3 region has the DNA TGTGCCAGTAGTATACGCGAGGGGAATCAGCCCCAGCATTTT.

The genes are TRBV7-2 and TRBJ1-5; a possible D gene is TRBD1 (5 bases). The CDR3 is 14 amino acids. Germline-derived CDR1 and CDR2 are SGHTA and FQGNSA. The V gene lost 2 bases and the J gene lost 2 bases, with 7 bases spanning the gap. The CDR3 sequence: CASSLRDGNQPQHF. The DNA of the CDR3 is TGTGCCAGCAGCTTACGGGACGGCAATCAGCCCCAGCATTTT.

This chain joins TRBV29-1 and TRBJ1-5; a possible D gene is TRBD1 (6 bases). Per germline, CDR1 SQVTM and CDR2 ANQGSEA. The CDR3 loop spans 13 amino acids. V lost 2 bases and J lost 6, with 11 bases in between. The DNA of the CDR3 is TGCAGCGTTGAAACAGGGAGAGGTCAGCCCCAGCATTTT. This codes for CSVETGRGQPQHF.

The chain links TRBV6-5 to TRBJ1-5; weak D call: TRBD1 (5 bases). Trimming pared 7 bases from V and 4 bases from J, leaving 14 bases between. The CDR3 runs 14 residues. CDR1 and CDR2 from the germline V gene are MNHEY and SVGAGI. The CDR3 DNA sequence: TGTGCCAGCAACGGGCCCGGGGGGAATCAGCCCCAGCATTTT. Translation: CASNGPGGNQPQHF.

CDR3 sequence (DNA): TGTGCCAGTACCTCCCCGGGGGGGAGGAACACTGAAGCTTTCTTT. It specifies CASTSPGGRNTEAFF. The V call is TRBV19, the J call TRBJ1-1; tentative D call: TRBD1 (5 bases). The CDR3 length is 15 residues. Trimming removed 7 bases at V and 1 base at J, with 16 bases between. The germline CDR1 and CDR2 sequences are LNHDA and SQIVND (reference sequence).

The chain joins TRBV28 to TRBJ1-2; 7 bases are shared with TRBD1. V gave up 5 bases and J gave up 4 bases; unmatched junction bases: 13. Germline CDR1 reads MDHEN; CDR2 reads SYDVKM. CDR3 size: 16 residues. CDR3 bases: TGTGCCAGCAGTCTCCTATCGGGCAGGGGGGTCTATGGCTACACCTTC. Its translation: CASSLLSGRGVYGYTF.

In DNA form, the CDR3 reads TGTGCCAGCAGTACCGGGGTGGCCTACGAGCAGTACGTC. This codes for CASSTGVAYEQYV. The chain joins TRBV28 to TRBJ2-7; D possibly corresponds to TRBD2 (5 bases). The germline CDR1 and CDR2 sequences are MDHEN and SYDVKM. There are 13 residues in the CDR3. Trimming took 5 bases from V and 2 from J, leaving 10 bases between them.

The rearrangement links TRBV6-5 to TRBJ1-3; D is ambiguous. Germline loops: CDR1 MNHEY, CDR2 SVGAGI. V was shortened by 0 bases and J by 1 base, with 7 bases between the two germline ends. This CDR3 is 15 amino acids long. The CDR3 is CASSYSGGSGNTIYF. The CDR3 DNA sequence: TGTGCCAGCAGTTACTCCGGAGGGTCTGGAAACACCATATATTTT.

This clone was recorded once. Other DNA variants within this sample encode the same CDR3. The chain links TRBV19 to TRBJ1-5, with D tentatively TRBD1 (6 bases). The CDR3 totals 13 residues. The V gene's germline CDR1 is LNHDA and CDR2 SQIVND (reference sequence). V shed 4 bases and J shed 4 bases, with 8 bases lying between them. The CDR3 is CASSRDRNQPQHF. DNA of the CDR3: TGTGCCAGTAGTAGAGACAGGAATCAGCCCCAGCATTTT.

This clone was found once. The chain joins TRBV4-1 to TRBJ1-1, with TRBD1 as a possible D gene (5 bases). V lost 4 bases to trimming and J lost 3 bases, with 12 bases between them. CDR1 is MGHRA and CDR2 is YSYEKL in the germline V gene. CDR3 length: 14 residues. Here the CDR3 reads CASSLRVGDTEAFF. CDR3 coding DNA: TGCGCCAGCAGCCTCCGAGTAGGGGACACTGAAGCTTTCTTT.

This chain joins TRBV10-3 and TRBJ2-2, with TRBD1 matching over 9 bases. Germline assignment: CDR1 ENHRY and CDR2 SYGVKD. Trimming took 1 base from V and 6 from J; bases not matched to a gene: 6. The CDR3 extends over 16 amino acids. CDR3 nucleotides: TGTGCCATCAGTGAGTTGGGACAGGGTGGCGCCGGGGAGCTGTTTTTT. Its translation: CAISELGQGGAGELFF.

The CDR3 is CASSNYQGEASNQPQHF. The CDR3 DNA follows: TGTGCCAGCAGCAATTACCAGGGGGAAGCTAGCAATCAGCCCCAGCATTTT. The chain recombines TRBV21-1 with TRBJ1-5; the table calls TRBD1, which could not be checked here. TRBV21-1 is labeled a pseudogene. The CDR3 has 17 amino acids.

The chain is built from TRBV30 and TRBJ1-2; D is ambiguous. V shed 3 bases and J shed 3 bases, with 11 bases lying between them. The CDR3 contains 13 residues. Germline-derived CDR1 and CDR2 are GTSNPN and SVGIG (reference sequence). CDR3 in DNA: TGTGCCTGGAGCCTGGGGTGGGACTATGGCTACACCTTC. Its protein is CAWSLGWDYGYTF.